This TCR beta chain was captured by sequencing in a study of ipilimumab plus nivolumab after autologous stem cell transplantation. The protocol was immunoSEQ multiplex PCR, while the TCRdb copy is restricted to in-frame clones and leaves out a portion. The sample lists fewer than 10,000 clones, more than 60% occurring once. Checkpoint therapy with ipilimumab 1 mg/kg began 14 to 28 days after transplant. Trimming stripped 5 bases from V and 5 bases from J, with 10 bases between. Germline CDR1 is SGHRS and CDR2 is YFSETQ. The CDR3 totals 12 residues. This chain uses TRBV5-1 with TRBJ2-5; possibly TRBD1 for D (5 bases). The clonotype comes from a female donor with multiple myeloma. Specimen: PBMCs, collected in a trial of ipilimumab plus nivolumab as post-transplant consolidation. The CDR3 DNA reads as TGCGCCAGCAGAGACAGTTCGGAGACCCAGTACTTC. Translating gives CASRDSSETQYF.